These 19 T cell receptor beta chains were all obtained from the same sample, sequenced in a study of cytomegalovirus exposure and HLA in healthy donors. The PCR used 60 Vbeta and 13 Jbeta primers. Libraries were prepared by immunoSEQ multiplex PCR; TCRdb keeps only in-frame clonotypes and omits some of them. The table lists some 150,000 clones, roughly 76% of them singletons. The specimen was PBMCs. The receptors derive from a woman in her fifties or sixties in good health and CMV-seronegative.

The sample holds one count of this clone. The rearrangement links TRBV5-1 to TRBJ1-1, with TRBD1 matching over 11 bases. The V gene's germline CDR1 is SGHRS and CDR2 YFSETQ. V trimming: 4 bases; J trimming: 1 base; junction bases outside the gene matches: 3. The CDR3 is 15 residues long. CDR3 sequence: CASSGTGGRNTEAFF. In DNA, the CDR3 is TGCGCCAGCAGCGGGACAGGGGGACGGAACACTGAAGCTTTCTTT. Based on the CDR3 plus reference TRBV5-1 and TRBJ1-1, the full variable domain is KAGVTQTPRYLIKTRGQQVTLSCSPISGHRSVSWYQQTPGQGLQFLFEYFSETQRNKGNFPGRFSGRQFSNSRSEMNVSTLELGDSALYLCASSGTGGRNTEAFFGQGTRLTVV.

The chain joins TRBV7-9 to TRBJ2-7, with D possibly matching TRBD1 (8 bases). Trimming cost V 0 bases and J 5 bases, with 17 bases left between them. Per the germline V gene, CDR1 is SEHNR and CDR2 is FQNEAQ (reference sequence). The CDR3 spans 16 residues. The CDR3 DNA is TGTGCCAGCAGCTTAGCCAAGCGGGGCAGGGGGCACGAGCAGTACTTC. Its protein product is CASSLAKRGRGHEQYF. Full variable domain (missing parts from reference TRBV7-9 and TRBJ2-7): DTGVSQNPRHKITKRGQNVTFRCDPISEHNRLYWYRQTLGQGPEFLTYFQNEAQLEKSRLLSDRFSAERPKGSFSTLEIQRTEQGDSAMYLCASSLAKRGRGHEQYFGPGTRLTVT.

This chain links TRBV5-1 with TRBJ2-7; the match to TRBD1 covers 11 bases. Germline-derived CDR1 and CDR2 are SGHRS and YFSETQ. The J segment lost 1 base and the V segment lost 4 bases, leaving 4 bases of the junction unmatched. The length of the CDR3 is 15 residues. CDR3 protein: CASSGGQGGSYEQYF. In DNA form, the CDR3 reads TGCGCCAGCAGCGGGGGACAGGGGGGATCCTACGAGCAGTACTTC.

The chain carries TRBV7-2 and TRBJ2-5; 9 nucleotides agree with TRBD2. The germline V gene has CDR1 SGHTA and CDR2 FQGNSA. V shed 5 bases, J shed 5 bases, and the junction held 12 bases outside the gene matches. The length of the CDR3 is 16 residues. CDR3 loop: CASSRWAGGRQETQYF. CDR3 bases: TGTGCCAGCAGCCGATGGGCGGGAGGGCGGCAGGAGACCCAGTACTTC.

V usage is TRBV19 and J usage is TRBJ1-1; D possibly corresponds to TRBD1 (5 bases). Germline CDR1 and CDR2: LNHDA and SQIVND (reference sequence). This CDR3 is built from 12 residues. The V gene lost 6 bases and the J gene lost 5 bases, with 10 bases spanning the gap. CDR3: CASRGEVTEAFF. For the CDR3, the DNA is TGTGCCAGTAGGGGGGAGGTGACTGAAGCTTTCTTT.

The table lists this clone with a few counts. The genes are TRBV5-6 and TRBJ2-5; 9 bases are shared with TRBD1. CDR3 length: 15 residues. CDR1 is SGHDT, CDR2 YYEEEE, per germline. With V trimmed by 5 bases and J by 7 bases, 12 bases remained unmatched. The CDR3 here is CASSGGTGTARTQYF. The CDR3, as DNA: TGTGCCAGCAGTGGCGGGACAGGGACCGCGAGGACCCAGTACTTC. The full variable domain, in which reference TRBV5-6 and TRBJ2-5 provide the parts outside the CDR3, is DAGVTQSPTHLIKTRGQQVTLRCSPKSGHDTVSWYQQALGQGPQFIFQYYEEEERQRGNFPDRFSGHQFPNYSSELNVNALLLGDSALYLCASSGGTGTARTQYFGPGTRLLVL.

The J gene is TRBJ1-2, the V gene TRBV6-1; TRBD1 might be the D (5 bases). Between the trimmed V and J ends, which lost 6 bases and 5 bases, there was a span of 13 bases. The germline V gene has CDR1 MNHNS and CDR2 SASEGT. The CDR3 extends over 13 amino acids. CDR3 loop: CASRIGRAYGYTF. The DNA for the CDR3 is TGTGCCAGCAGAATCGGCAGGGCTTATGGCTACACCTTC.

The chain joins TRBV5-1 to TRBJ2-1; 13 nucleotides agree with TRBD2. Germline values: CDR1 SGHRS, CDR2 YFSETQ. This CDR3 contains 17 residues. Trimming cost V 4 bases and J 1 base; bases outside gene matches: 5. The CDR3 protein is CASSLRLAGGSYNEQFF. In DNA form, the CDR3 reads TGCGCCAGCAGCCTCAGACTAGCGGGAGGATCCTACAATGAGCAGTTCTTC.

The J gene is TRBJ2-7, the V gene TRBV6-1; 9 bases map to TRBD1. The V gene's germline CDR1 is MNHNS and CDR2 SASEGT. The CDR3 totals 15 residues. V lost 2 bases to trimming and J lost 6 bases; unmatched junction nucleotides: 8. The CDR3 nucleotides read TGTGCCAGCAGTGAACCCCGGGACAGGGTAGTCGAGCAGTACTTC. Its protein is CASSEPRDRVVEQYF.

V and J are TRBV9 and TRBJ1-5, with TRBD1 matching over 10 bases. Germline CDR1 and CDR2: SGDLS and YYNGEE. This CDR3 has 15 amino acids. With 3 bases clipped from V and 6 bases from J, the junction kept 6 bases outside the gene matches. The CDR3 DNA reads as TGTGCCAGCAGCGAGGGACAGGGGCAGGGTCAGCCCCAGCATTTT. Translation gives CASSEGQGQGQPQHF.

The V call is TRBV7-2, the J call TRBJ2-1; the D gene is possibly TRBD2 (6 bases). In germline, CDR1 is SGHTA, CDR2 FQGNSA. The CDR3 has 15 residues. Trimming shortened V by 5 bases and J by 4 bases, and 15 bases separated the two germline ends. As DNA, the CDR3 is TGTGCCAGCAGCCTCCCTCTAGCGATTTACAATGAGCAGTTCTTC. Translation gives CASSLPLAIYNEQFF.

The rearrangement joins TRBV18 to TRBJ2-1; 10 positions agree with TRBD2. The germline gives CDR1 KGHSH, CDR2 LQKENI. The CDR3 runs to 15 residues. V lost 5 bases to trimming and J lost 5 bases; unmatched junction nucleotides: 6. The CDR3 region has the DNA TGTGCCAGCTCAGCGAGCGGGACTAGCGACAATGAGCAGTTCTTC. Protein sequence: CASSASGTSDNEQFF.

V gene TRBV7-2 combines with J gene TRBJ2-7; 8 nucleotides agree with TRBD2. The germline CDR1 and CDR2 sequences are SGHTA and FQGNSA. The length of the CDR3 is 15 residues. J lost 3 bases, V lost 8 bases, and 12 bases had no gene match. The CDR3 loop reads CASGPGGATLYEQYF. The DNA of the CDR3 is TGTGCCAGCGGCCCGGGGGGGGCGACACTCTACGAGCAGTACTTC.

J is TRBJ2-5 and V is TRBV5-1, with 9 bases aligning to TRBD2. Judging by the DNA end, TRBJ2-7 fits better; the J call may be wrong. The V gene's germline CDR1 is SGHRS and CDR2 YFSETQ. The CDR3 runs 13 residues. CDR3 region: CASTGLASYEQYF. The CDR3 DNA reads TGCGCCAGTACGGGACTAGCTTCCTACGAGCAGTACTTC.

The table lists this clone with a few counts. The chain links TRBV27 to TRBJ1-1; possible D gene TRBD1, 5 bases. Trimming pared 7 bases from V and 7 bases from J, leaving 10 bases between. Germline lookup yields CDR1 MNHEY and CDR2 SMNVEV (reference sequence). This CDR3 has 11 residues. Written as DNA, the CDR3 is TGTGCCAGCATTGGGACTGTTGAAGCTTTCTTT. Its translation: CASIGTVEAFF.

This clone was found a few times. This rearrangement joins TRBV7-8 to TRBJ1-6, with 9 bases that match TRBD1. V shed 0 bases and J 9 bases; nucleotides not matched to a gene: 6. In germline, CDR1 is SGHVS, CDR2 FQNEAQ. The CDR3 loop spans 16 amino acids. The CDR3 sequence is CASSLAPGQGTSPLHF. CDR3 sequence (DNA): TGTGCCAGCAGCTTAGCGCCGGGACAGGGAACTTCACCCCTCCACTTT.

The rearrangement links TRBV7-9 to TRBJ2-5, with 10 bases aligning to TRBD1. J gave up 1 base and V 1 base, and 3 bases lay outside the gene matches. Looked up from germline, CDR1 is SEHNR and CDR2 is FQNEAQ (reference sequence). The CDR3 runs 16 residues. This CDR3 is CASSLGRTGGQETQYF. CDR3 coding DNA: TGTGCCAGCAGCTTAGGAAGGACAGGGGGCCAAGAGACCCAGTACTTC.

The chain joins TRBV7-9 to TRBJ1-6; D is unclear. Germline CDR1 is SEHNR and CDR2 is FQNEAQ (reference sequence). This CDR3 is built from 18 residues. Trimming stripped 3 bases from V and 4 bases from J, with 19 bases between. The DNA for the CDR3 is TGTGCCAGCAGCTTTGTCCTCCTAACAGAGTATTATAATTCACCCCTCCACTTT. Translation: CASSFVLLTEYYNSPLHF.

The chain uses TRBV7-8 and TRBJ2-7; D not resolved. Germline CDR1 and CDR2: SGHVS and FQNEAQ. V lost 0 bases and J 3 bases, leaving 9 bases between the germline ends. This CDR3 region has 14 residues. The CDR3 coding sequence is TGTGCCAGCAGCTTAGCGGGCAGGAACTACGAGCAGTACTTC. Translating it yields CASSLAGRNYEQYF.